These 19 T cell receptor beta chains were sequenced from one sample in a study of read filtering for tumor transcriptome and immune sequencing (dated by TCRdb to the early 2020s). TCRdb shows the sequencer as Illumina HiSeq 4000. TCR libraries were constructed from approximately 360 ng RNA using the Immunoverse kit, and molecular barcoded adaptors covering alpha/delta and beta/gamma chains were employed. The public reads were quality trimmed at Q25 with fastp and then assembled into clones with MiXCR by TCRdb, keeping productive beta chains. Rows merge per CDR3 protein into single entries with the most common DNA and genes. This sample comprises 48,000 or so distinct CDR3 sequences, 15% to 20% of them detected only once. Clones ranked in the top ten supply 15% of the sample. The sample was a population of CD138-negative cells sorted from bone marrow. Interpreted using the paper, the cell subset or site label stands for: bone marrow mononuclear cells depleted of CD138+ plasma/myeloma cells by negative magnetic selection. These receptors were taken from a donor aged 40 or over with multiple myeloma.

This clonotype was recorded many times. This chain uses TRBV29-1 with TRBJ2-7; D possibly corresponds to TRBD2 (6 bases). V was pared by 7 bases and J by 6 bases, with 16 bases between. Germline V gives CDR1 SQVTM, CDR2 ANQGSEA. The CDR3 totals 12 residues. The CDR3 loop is CSGSYGRSEQYF. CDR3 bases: TGCAGCGGATCCTACGGGAGAAGCGAGCAGTACTTC.

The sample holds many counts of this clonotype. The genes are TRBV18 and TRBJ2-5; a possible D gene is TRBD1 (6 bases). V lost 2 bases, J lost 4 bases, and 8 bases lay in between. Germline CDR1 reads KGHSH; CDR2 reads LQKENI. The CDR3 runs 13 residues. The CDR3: CASSPNRAETQYF. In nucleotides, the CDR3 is TGTGCCAGCTCACCAAACAGGGCAGAGACCCAGTACTTC.

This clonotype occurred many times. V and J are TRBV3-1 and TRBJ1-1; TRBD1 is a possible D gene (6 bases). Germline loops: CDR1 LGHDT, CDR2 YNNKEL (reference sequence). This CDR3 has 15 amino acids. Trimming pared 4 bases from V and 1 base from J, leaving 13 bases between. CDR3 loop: CASSRGGAPNTEAFF. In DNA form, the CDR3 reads TGTGCCAGCAGCCGGGGGGGGGCCCCGAACACTGAAGCTTTCTTT.

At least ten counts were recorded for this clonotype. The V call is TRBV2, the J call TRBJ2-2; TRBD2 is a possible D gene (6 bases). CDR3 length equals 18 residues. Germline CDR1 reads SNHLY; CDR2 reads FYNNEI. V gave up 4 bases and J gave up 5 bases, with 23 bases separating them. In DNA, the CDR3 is TGTGCCAGCAGTGGGACGGCGGGGACGTCAGGTGGAACCGGGGAGCTGTTTTTT. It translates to CASSGTAGTSGGTGELFF.

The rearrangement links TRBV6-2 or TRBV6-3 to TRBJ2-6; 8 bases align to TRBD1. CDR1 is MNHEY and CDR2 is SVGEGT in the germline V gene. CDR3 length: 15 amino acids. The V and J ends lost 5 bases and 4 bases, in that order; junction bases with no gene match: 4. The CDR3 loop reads CASSPGGAGANVLTF. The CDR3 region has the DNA TGTGCCAGCAGTCCAGGGGGCGCGGGGGCCAACGTCCTGACTTTC.

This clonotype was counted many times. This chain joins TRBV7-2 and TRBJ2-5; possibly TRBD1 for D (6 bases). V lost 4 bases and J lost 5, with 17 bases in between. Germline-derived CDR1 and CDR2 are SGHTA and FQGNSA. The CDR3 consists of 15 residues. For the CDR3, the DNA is TGTGCCAGCAGCTCGAACAGGGTTTTAGGGGAGACCCAGTACTTC. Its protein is CASSSNRVLGETQYF.

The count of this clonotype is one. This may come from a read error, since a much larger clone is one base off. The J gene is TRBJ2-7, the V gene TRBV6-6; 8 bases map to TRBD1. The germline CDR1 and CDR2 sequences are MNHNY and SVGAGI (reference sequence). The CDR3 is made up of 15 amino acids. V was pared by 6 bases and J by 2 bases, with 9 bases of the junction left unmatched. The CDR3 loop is CASRGHRGEAYEQYF. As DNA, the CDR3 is TGTGCCAGCAGAGGTCACAGGGGGGAGGCCTACGAGCAGTACTTC.

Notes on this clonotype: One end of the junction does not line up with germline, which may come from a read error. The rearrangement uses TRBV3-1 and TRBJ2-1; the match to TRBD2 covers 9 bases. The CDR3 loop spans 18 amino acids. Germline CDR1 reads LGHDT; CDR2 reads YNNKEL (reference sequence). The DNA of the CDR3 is TGTGCCATCAGCCAAGATTTGCCAGCGGGAGGCCACCTGGATGTGCAGTTCTTT. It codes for CAISQDLPAGGHLDVQFF.

The CDR3 sequence is CAWGLATDTQYF. DNA of the CDR3: TGTGCCTGGGGACTAGCAACAGATACGCAGTATTTT. The chain recombines TRBV30 with TRBJ2-3; 8 bases agree with TRBD2. Trimming removed 5 bases from V and 3 bases from J; junction bases left unmatched: 1. CDR1 is GTSNPN, CDR2 SVGIG, per germline (reference sequence). The CDR3 is 12 residues long.

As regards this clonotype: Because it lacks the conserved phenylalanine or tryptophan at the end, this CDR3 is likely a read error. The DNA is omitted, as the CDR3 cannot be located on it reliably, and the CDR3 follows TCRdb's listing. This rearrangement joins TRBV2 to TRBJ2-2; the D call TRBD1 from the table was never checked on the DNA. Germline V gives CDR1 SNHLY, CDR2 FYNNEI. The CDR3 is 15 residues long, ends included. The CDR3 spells CASRGDRRETGELVL.

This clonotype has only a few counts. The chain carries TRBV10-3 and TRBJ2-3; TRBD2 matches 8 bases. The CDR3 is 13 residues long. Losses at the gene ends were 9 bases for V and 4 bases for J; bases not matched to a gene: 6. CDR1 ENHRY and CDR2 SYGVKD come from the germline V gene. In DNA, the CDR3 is TGTGCCATAGGTACACTAGCGGCAGATACGCAGTATTTT. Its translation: CAIGTLAADTQYF.

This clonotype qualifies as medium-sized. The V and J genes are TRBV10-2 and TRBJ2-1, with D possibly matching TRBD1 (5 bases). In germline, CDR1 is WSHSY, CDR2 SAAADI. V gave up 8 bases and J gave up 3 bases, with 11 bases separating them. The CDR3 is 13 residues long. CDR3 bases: TGCGCCAGCCAGGACACTAACTACAATGAGCAGTTCTTC. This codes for CASQDTNYNEQFF.

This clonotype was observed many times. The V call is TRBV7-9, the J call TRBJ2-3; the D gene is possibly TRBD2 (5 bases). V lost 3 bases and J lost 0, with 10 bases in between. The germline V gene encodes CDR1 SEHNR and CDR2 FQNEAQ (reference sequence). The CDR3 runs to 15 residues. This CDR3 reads CASSFGGDSTDTQYF. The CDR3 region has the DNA TGTGCCAGCAGCTTCGGAGGTGATAGCACAGATACGCAGTATTTT. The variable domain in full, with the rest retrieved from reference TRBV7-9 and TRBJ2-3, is DTGVSQNPRHKITKRGQNVTFRCDPISEHNRLYWYRQTLGQGPEFLTYFQNEAQLEKSRLLSDRFSAERPKGSFSTLEIQRTEQGDSAMYLCASSFGGDSTDTQYFGPGTRLTVL.

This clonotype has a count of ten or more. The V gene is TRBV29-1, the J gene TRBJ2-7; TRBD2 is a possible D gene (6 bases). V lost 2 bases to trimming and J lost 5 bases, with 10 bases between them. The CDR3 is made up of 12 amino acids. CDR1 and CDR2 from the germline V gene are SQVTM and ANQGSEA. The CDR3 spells CSVESGGDEQYF. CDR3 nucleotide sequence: TGCAGCGTTGAAAGCGGCGGGGACGAGCAGTACTTC.

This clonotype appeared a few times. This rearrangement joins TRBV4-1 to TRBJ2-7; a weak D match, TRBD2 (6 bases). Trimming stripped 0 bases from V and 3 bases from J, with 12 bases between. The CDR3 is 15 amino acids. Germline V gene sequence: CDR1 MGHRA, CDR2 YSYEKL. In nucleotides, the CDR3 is TGCGCCAGCAGCCAAGAGCTAGCGTCCCTCTACGAGCAGTACTTC. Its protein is CASSQELASLYEQYF.

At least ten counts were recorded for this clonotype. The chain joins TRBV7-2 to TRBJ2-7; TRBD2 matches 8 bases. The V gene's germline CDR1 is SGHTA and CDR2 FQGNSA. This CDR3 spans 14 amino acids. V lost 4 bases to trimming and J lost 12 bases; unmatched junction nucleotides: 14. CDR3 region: CASSSAGTSRRLYF. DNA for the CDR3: TGTGCCAGCAGCTCCGCCGGGACTAGTAGGAGACTGTACTTC.

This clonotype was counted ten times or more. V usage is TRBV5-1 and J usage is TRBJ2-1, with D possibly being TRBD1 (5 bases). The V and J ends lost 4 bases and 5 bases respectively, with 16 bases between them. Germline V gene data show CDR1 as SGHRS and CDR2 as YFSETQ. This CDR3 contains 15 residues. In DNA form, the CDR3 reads TGCGCCAGCAGCCCCGGGCCCAGGGAAAACAATGAGCAGTTCTTC. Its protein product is CASSPGPRENNEQFF.

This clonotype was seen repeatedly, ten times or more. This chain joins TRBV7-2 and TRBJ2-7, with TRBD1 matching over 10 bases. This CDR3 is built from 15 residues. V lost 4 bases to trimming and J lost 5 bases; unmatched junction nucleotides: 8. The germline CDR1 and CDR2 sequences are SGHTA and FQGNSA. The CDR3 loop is CASSSGTGVVHEQYF. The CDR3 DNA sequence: TGTGCCAGCAGCTCCGGGACAGGGGTCGTCCACGAGCAGTACTTC.

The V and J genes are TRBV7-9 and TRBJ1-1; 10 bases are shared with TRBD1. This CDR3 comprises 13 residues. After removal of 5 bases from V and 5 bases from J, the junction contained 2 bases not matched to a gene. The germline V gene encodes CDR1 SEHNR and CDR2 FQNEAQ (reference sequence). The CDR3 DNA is TGTGCCAGCAGCCGGACAGGGGGAACTGAAGCTTTCTTT. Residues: CASSRTGGTEAFF.